Given below is one TCR beta chain in context. Its matching antigen is unknown. This sample is part of a study of radiation and T cells in renal cell carcinoma. Study summary: Nephrectomy followed 15 Gy stereotactic body radiation by 4 weeks. General observations from the study: Pretreatment tumor biopsies were lacking, so baseline clonotypes are unknown. In blood, top tumor clones expanded by 2 weeks, shrinking by 4.

Libraries were prepared by immunoSEQ multiplex PCR; TCRdb keeps only in-frame clonotypes and omits some of them. Among 90,000 to 95,000 clones listed, over 65% were seen once. The sample's time point: baseline pretreatment blood. The treatment denotes: 15 Gy SBRT to primary tumor, nephrectomy 4 weeks later. Blood was sampled at baseline, 2 weeks and 4 weeks after SBRT. V lost 5 bases and J lost 8; bases outside the gene matches: 5. CDR3 length equals 14 residues. Germline lookup yields CDR1 MNHEY and CDR2 SVGAGI. The V gene is TRBV6-5, the J gene TRBJ1-4, with 10 bases aligning to TRBD1. This clonotype was sampled from a man in his 60s with renal cell carcinoma. Material: blood, obtained from a patient whose treatment included radiotherapy and nephrectomy. The CDR3 loop is CASSTGTGDEKLFF. The CDR3 DNA reads as TGTGCCAGCAGTACCGGGACAGGGGACGAAAAACTGTTTTTT.